These 27 T cell receptor beta chains were sequenced from one sample in a study of blood T cell repertoires in COVID-19. The protocol was immunoSEQ multiplex PCR, while the TCRdb copy is restricted to in-frame clones and leaves out a portion. The table has about 110,000 clones, over 75% seen once. Sequences were obtained from peripheral blood. All receptors come from a man between 65 and 80 years old with active or convalescent COVID-19.

V is TRBV19 and J is TRBJ1-1, with no clear D. Trimming took 3 bases from V and 1 from J, leaving 6 bases between them. The CDR3 is made up of 13 amino acids. From germline, CDR1 is LNHDA and CDR2 SQIVND (reference sequence). CDR3 in amino acids: CASSIEGNTEAFF. The CDR3 DNA is TGTGCCAGTAGTATCGAGGGGAACACTGAAGCTTTCTTT.

This clone came up many times. The V call is TRBV20-1, the J call TRBJ1-4; D may be TRBD1 (6 bases). Trimming took off 3 bases at V and 0 bases at J, with 20 bases between the two ends. The CDR3 length is 18 residues. Per the germline V gene, CDR1 is DFQATT and CDR2 is SNEGSKA (reference sequence). The CDR3 loop reads CSASTLLMAGATNEKLFF. Here the CDR3 DNA reads TGCAGTGCTAGTACCCTCTTAATGGCAGGGGCAACTAATGAAAAACTGTTTTTT.

The chain links TRBV5-1 to TRBJ1-3; weak D call: TRBD1 (5 bases). The length of the CDR3 is 14 residues. V was cut by 5 bases and J by 8 bases, with 17 bases left in between. Germline V gives CDR1 SGHRS, CDR2 YFSETQ. The CDR3: CASSLNSQGDTIYF. The CDR3 bases are TGCGCCAGCAGTCTTAATTCCCAGGGCGACACCATATATTTT.

V is TRBV5-6 and J is TRBJ2-3; D is undetermined. Germline loops: CDR1 SGHDT, CDR2 YYEEEE. The V and J ends lost 3 bases and 6 bases respectively, with 11 bases between them. The CDR3 spans 13 residues. The CDR3 here is CASSSVTSDTQYF. CDR3 DNA sequence: TGTGCCAGCAGCTCCGTTACATCGGATACGCAGTATTTT.

The rearrangement uses TRBV10-3 and TRBJ2-6; D uncertain. The CDR3 totals 13 residues. Trimming stripped 8 bases from V and 0 bases from J, with 5 bases between. Germline assignment: CDR1 ENHRY and CDR2 SYGVKD. The CDR3 nucleotides read TGTGCCATCGCCGGCTCTGGGGCCAACGTCCTGACTTTC. This encodes CAIAGSGANVLTF.

The chain joins TRBV3-1 (or the pseudogene TRBV3-2) to TRBJ1-1, with D unresolved. V was cut by 5 bases and J by 0 bases, with 10 bases left in between. This CDR3 comprises 14 residues. Germline V gives CDR1 LGHDT, CDR2 YNNKEL (reference sequence). The CDR3: CASSSTPMNTEAFF. Here the CDR3 DNA reads TGTGCCAGCAGCAGTACACCCATGAACACTGAAGCTTTCTTT.

The gene calls are TRBV7-3 and TRBJ2-1; perhaps TRBD2 as D (6 bases). Looked up from germline, CDR1 is SGHTA and CDR2 is FQGTGA. The CDR3 runs 18 residues. Trimming shortened V by 2 bases and J by 5 bases, and 22 bases separated the two germline ends. This chain's CDR3 is CASSLGTPTHFIHNEQFF. Written as DNA, the CDR3 is TGTGCCAGCAGCTTAGGGACTCCAACCCACTTCATACACAATGAGCAGTTCTTC.

The CDR3 reads CASSPPRGQETQYF. The CDR3 bases are TGCGCCAGCAGCCCCCCCAGAGGGCAAGAGACCCAGTACTTC. The chain links TRBV5-1 to TRBJ2-5; D possibly corresponds to TRBD2 (5 bases). This CDR3 has 14 amino acids. V gave up 4 bases and J gave up 2 bases, with 12 bases separating them. The germline V gene encodes CDR1 SGHRS and CDR2 YFSETQ.

The V and J genes are TRBV5-6 and TRBJ2-3; 8 positions match TRBD1. The CDR3 runs to 16 residues. Germline V gives CDR1 SGHDT, CDR2 YYEEEE. Trimming removed 4 bases from V and 0 bases from J; junction bases left unmatched: 7. The CDR3 loop is CASSRRTGWSTDTQYF. Here the CDR3 DNA reads TGTGCCAGCAGCCGGCGGACAGGGTGGAGCACAGATACGCAGTATTTT.

In this sample, this clone turned up a few times. The CDR3 sequence: CAISGYRLKNNEQFF. In DNA, the CDR3 is TGTGCCATCAGTGGTTACAGATTAAAAAACAATGAGCAGTTCTTC. The genes are TRBV10-3 and TRBJ2-1; D gene ambiguous. This CDR3 comprises 15 residues. Germline V gene lookup returns CDR1 ENHRY and CDR2 SYGVKD. Trimming removed 4 bases at V and 5 bases at J, with 15 bases between.

V usage is TRBV10-1 and J usage is TRBJ2-1; TRBD2 matches 8 bases. J gave up 2 bases and V 3 bases, and 0 bases lay outside the gene matches. The length of the CDR3 is 14 residues. Looked up from germline, CDR1 is WNHNN and CDR2 is SYGVQD (reference sequence). CDR3 region: CASSDGGAYNEQFF. CDR3 DNA: TGCGCCAGCAGTGACGGGGGGGCCTACAATGAGCAGTTCTTC.

This chain connects TRBV19 to TRBJ2-3; 11 nucleotides agree with TRBD2. Trimming removed 6 bases from V and 2 bases from J; junction bases left unmatched: 7. The length of the CDR3 is 16 residues. Looked up from germline, CDR1 is LNHDA and CDR2 is SQIVND (reference sequence). The CDR3 loop reads CASRAGTSGTTDTQYF. The DNA for the CDR3 is TGTGCCAGTAGGGCAGGGACTAGCGGAACCACAGATACGCAGTATTTT.

The chain carries TRBV19 and TRBJ2-5, with 9 bases aligning to TRBD1. Germline trimming cut 3 bases from V and 2 bases from J; bases unmatched to any gene: 7. Germline CDR1 and CDR2: LNHDA and SQIVND (reference sequence). This CDR3 spans 16 amino acids. This CDR3 is CASSMTWTGEQETQYF. CDR3 coding DNA: TGTGCCAGTAGTATGACTTGGACAGGGGAGCAAGAGACCCAGTACTTC.

This rearrangement joins TRBV2 to TRBJ1-1, with D maybe TRBD1 (6 bases). This CDR3 is 14 amino acids long. Trimming cost V 3 bases and J 4 bases, with 12 bases left between them. CDR1 and CDR2 from the germline V gene are SNHLY and FYNNEI. The CDR3 protein is CASSETGYSTEAFF. CDR3 nucleotide sequence: TGTGCCAGCAGTGAGACAGGATATAGCACTGAAGCTTTCTTT.

As concerns this clone: Other DNA sequences from this sample encode an identical CDR3 as well. This rearrangement joins TRBV24-1 to TRBJ2-5; TRBD1 agrees at 9 bases. Germline assignment: CDR1 KGHDR and CDR2 SFDVKD. V lost 4 bases, J lost 4 bases, and 6 bases stayed unmatched. CDR3 size: 15 residues. CDR3 bases: TGTGCCACCAGTGACCCGGGACAGGGTGGAGAGACCCAGTACTTC. Amino acid sequence: CATSDPGQGGETQYF.

The rearrangement joins TRBV28 to TRBJ1-5, with 10 positions matching TRBD1. V shed 5 bases and J 3 bases; nucleotides not matched to a gene: 7. In germline, CDR1 is MDHEN, CDR2 SYDVKM. The CDR3 has 16 residues. The CDR3 nucleotides read TGTGCCAGCAGTATCCGGACAGGGGGGTTCAATCAGCCCCAGCATTTT. Its protein product is CASSIRTGGFNQPQHF.

The chain is built from TRBV6-6 and TRBJ1-1; D call uncertain. This CDR3 has 11 residues. V dropped 6 bases and J dropped 5 bases, with 7 bases sitting between them. Germline loops: CDR1 MNHNY, CDR2 SVGAGI (reference sequence). The CDR3 DNA sequence: TGTGCCAGCAGCCCCCGGACTGAAGCTTTCTTT. Protein sequence: CASSPRTEAFF.

This chain joins TRBV28 and TRBJ1-4; no clear D. The V end lost 7 bases, the J end lost 5 bases, and 8 bases lay between the germline ends. Germline CDR1 is MDHEN and CDR2 is SYDVKM. This CDR3 comprises 12 residues. The CDR3 loop reads CASKSPNEKLFF. DNA for the CDR3: TGTGCCAGCAAGAGTCCCAATGAAAAACTGTTTTTT.

The chain combines TRBV7-6 with TRBJ1-1; TRBD1 agrees at 7 bases. V dropped 5 bases and J dropped 11; count of bases not matched to a gene: 14. The CDR3 extends over 14 amino acids. Germline V gene sequence: CDR1 SGHVS, CDR2 FNYEAQ. As DNA, the CDR3 is TGTGCCAGCAGCCTTGGACAGTCCGGACAGGAGGCTTTCTTT. This codes for CASSLGQSGQEAFF. Using reference TRBV7-6 and TRBJ1-1 for the parts outside the CDR3, the full variable domain is GAGVSQSPRYKVTKRGQDVALRCDPISGHVSLYWYRQALGQGPEFLTYFNYEAQQDKSGLPNDRFSAERPEGSISTLTIQRTEQRDSAMYRCASSLGQSGQEAFFGQGTRLTVV.

Many counts were recorded for this clone. The chain joins TRBV5-5 to TRBJ1-6, with 8 bases fitting TRBD1. With V trimmed by 0 bases and J by 9 bases, 5 bases remained unmatched. CDR1 is SGHKS, CDR2 YYEKEE, per germline (reference sequence). The CDR3 has 15 residues. Here the CDR3 DNA reads TGTGCCAGCAGCTTGGCATCAGGGGGCAGTTCACCCCTCCACTTT. The encoded protein is CASSLASGGSSPLHF.

The chain uses TRBV2 and TRBJ2-1; the match to TRBD2 covers 10 bases. Germline CDR1 reads SNHLY; CDR2 reads FYNNEI. The ends lost 3 bases at V and 4 bases at J; junction bases unmatched: 3. This CDR3 has 15 residues. CDR3: CASSDGAGGYNEQFF. CDR3 in DNA: TGTGCCAGCAGTGATGGAGCGGGGGGGTACAATGAGCAGTTCTTC.

This chain uses TRBV6-6 with TRBJ2-2; D possibly corresponds to TRBD2 (5 bases). Germline-derived CDR1 and CDR2 are MNHNY and SVGAGI (reference sequence). The V and J ends lost 3 bases and 6 bases respectively, with 17 bases between them. CDR3 length: 16 residues. The CDR3: CASSYSDSLRAGELFF. CDR3 in DNA: TGTGCCAGCAGTTATTCGGACTCACTGAGGGCCGGGGAGCTGTTTTTT.

J is TRBJ2-1 and V is TRBV2, with TRBD1 matching over 9 bases. V gave up 4 bases and J gave up 7 bases; unmatched junction bases: 5. Germline V lookup: CDR1 SNHLY, CDR2 FYNNEI. The CDR3 is 14 amino acids. CDR3 DNA: TGTGCCAGCAGTGGGACAGGGGCTACGAATGAGCAGTTCTTC. Translated, it gives CASSGTGATNEQFF.

The chain joins TRBV11-2 to TRBJ2-7, with 12 nucleotides matching TRBD2. Germline CDR1 reads SGHAT; CDR2 reads FQNNGV. With 5 bases clipped from V and 9 bases from J, the junction kept 11 bases outside the gene matches. The CDR3 runs 15 residues. The CDR3, as DNA: TGTGCCAGCAGCACAACTAGCGGGGGGCTATCTGCGCAGTACTTC. Protein product: CASSTTSGGLSAQYF.

This chain links TRBV19 with TRBJ2-1; the match to TRBD1 covers 10 bases. This CDR3 has 14 residues. V was clipped by 7 bases and J by 4 bases; unmatched bases: 4. The V gene's germline CDR1 is LNHDA and CDR2 SQIVND (reference sequence). The CDR3 here is CASNRDRGYNEQFF. In nucleotides, the CDR3 is TGTGCCAGTAACCGGGACAGGGGATACAATGAGCAGTTCTTC.

V gene TRBV9 combines with J gene TRBJ1-5, with 8 bases lining up with TRBD1. CDR3 length: 14 residues. The germline V gene encodes CDR1 SGDLS and CDR2 YYNGEE. Germline trimming cut 4 bases from V and 2 bases from J; bases unmatched to any gene: 2. The CDR3 nucleotides read TGTGCCAGCAGCTCGGACAGGGGCAATCAGCCCCAGCATTTT. This translates into CASSSDRGNQPQHF.

This clone was found once. The CDR3, as DNA: TGTGCCAGCTCATCCGGACAGGGAGAGGAGACCCAGTACTTC. Amino acid sequence: CASSSGQGEETQYF. The chain uses TRBV18 and TRBJ2-5, with 8 bases aligning to TRBD1. This CDR3 is 14 amino acids long. CDR1 and CDR2 (germline): KGHSH, LQKENI. V dropped 5 bases and J dropped 5; count of bases not matched to a gene: 7.